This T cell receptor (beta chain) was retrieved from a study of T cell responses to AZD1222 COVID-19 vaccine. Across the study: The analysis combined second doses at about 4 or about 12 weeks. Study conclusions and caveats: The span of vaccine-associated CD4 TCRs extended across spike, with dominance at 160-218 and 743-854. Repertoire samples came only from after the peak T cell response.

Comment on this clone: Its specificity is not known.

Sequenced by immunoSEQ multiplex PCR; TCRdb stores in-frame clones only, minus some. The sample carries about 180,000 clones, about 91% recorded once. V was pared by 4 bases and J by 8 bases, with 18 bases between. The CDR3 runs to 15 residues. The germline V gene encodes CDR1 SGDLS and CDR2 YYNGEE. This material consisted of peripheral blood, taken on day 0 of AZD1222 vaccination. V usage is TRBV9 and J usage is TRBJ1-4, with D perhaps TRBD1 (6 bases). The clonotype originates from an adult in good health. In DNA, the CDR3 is TGTGCCAGCAGCCCGTATGGGACAAATCAAGAAAAACTGTTTTTT. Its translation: CASSPYGTNQEKLFF.